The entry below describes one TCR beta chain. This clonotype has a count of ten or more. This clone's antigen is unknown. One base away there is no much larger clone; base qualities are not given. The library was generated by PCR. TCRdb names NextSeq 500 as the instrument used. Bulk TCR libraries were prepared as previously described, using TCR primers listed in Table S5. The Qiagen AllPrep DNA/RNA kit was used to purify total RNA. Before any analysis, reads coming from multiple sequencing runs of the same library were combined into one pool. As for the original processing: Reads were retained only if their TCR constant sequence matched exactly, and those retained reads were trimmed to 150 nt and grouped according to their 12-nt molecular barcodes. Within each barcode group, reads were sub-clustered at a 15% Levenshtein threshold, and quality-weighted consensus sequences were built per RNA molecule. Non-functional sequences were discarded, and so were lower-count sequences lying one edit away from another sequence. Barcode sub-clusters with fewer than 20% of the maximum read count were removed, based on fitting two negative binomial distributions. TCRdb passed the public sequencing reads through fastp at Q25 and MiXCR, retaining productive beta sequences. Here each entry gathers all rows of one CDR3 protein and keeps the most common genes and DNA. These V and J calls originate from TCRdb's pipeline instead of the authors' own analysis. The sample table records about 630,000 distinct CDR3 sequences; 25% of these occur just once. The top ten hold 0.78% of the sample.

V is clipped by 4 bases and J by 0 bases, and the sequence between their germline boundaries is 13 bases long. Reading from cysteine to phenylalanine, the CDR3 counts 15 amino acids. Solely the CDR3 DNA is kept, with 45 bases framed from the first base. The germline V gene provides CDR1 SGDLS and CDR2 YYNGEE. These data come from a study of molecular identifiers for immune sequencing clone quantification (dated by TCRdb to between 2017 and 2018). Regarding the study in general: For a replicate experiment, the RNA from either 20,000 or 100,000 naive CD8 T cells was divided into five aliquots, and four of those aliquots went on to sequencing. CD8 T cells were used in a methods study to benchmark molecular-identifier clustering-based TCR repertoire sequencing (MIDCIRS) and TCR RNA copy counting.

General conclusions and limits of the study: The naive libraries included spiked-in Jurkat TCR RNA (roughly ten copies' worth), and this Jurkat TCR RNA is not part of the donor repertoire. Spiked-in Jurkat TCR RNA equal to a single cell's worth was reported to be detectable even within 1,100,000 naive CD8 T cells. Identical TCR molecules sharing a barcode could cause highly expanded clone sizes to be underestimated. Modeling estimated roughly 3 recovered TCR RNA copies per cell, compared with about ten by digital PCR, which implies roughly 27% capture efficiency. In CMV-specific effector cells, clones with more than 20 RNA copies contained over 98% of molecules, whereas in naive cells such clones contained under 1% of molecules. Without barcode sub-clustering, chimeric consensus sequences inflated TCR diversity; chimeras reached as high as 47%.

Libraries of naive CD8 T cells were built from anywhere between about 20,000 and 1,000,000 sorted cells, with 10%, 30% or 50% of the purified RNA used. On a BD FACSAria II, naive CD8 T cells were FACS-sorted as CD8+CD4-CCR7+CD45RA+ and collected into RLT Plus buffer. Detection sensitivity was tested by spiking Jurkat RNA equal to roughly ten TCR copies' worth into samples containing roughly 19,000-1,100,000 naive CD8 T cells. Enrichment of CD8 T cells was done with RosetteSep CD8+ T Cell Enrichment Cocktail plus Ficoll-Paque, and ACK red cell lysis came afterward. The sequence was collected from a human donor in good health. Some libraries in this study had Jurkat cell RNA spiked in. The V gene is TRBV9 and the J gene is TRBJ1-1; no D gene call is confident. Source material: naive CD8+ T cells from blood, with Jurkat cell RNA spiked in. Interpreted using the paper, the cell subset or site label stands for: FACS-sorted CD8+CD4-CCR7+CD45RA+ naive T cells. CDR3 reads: CASSPQEGMNTEAFF. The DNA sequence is TGTGCCAGCAGCCCTCAGGAGGGTATGAACACTGAAGCTTTCTTT.